This section outlines one T cell receptor beta chain sequence together with its context. TCRdb's table, derived via immunoSEQ multiplex PCR, lists solely in-frame clones and lacks some. Of roughly 2.1 million clones in the sample, approximately 94% were seen once. V was shortened by 2 bases and J by 2 bases, with 12 bases between the two germline ends. Germline V gene sequence: CDR1 MGHRA, CDR2 YSYEKL. CDR3 length: 15 amino acids. This entry is derived from a study of shared clonotypes between healthy human individuals. It was CD45RO-negative cells, positively selected for CCR7, that made up naive CD8 cells, with terminally differentiated effector memory CD45RA+ cells excluded.

The TCR sequence derives from a man in his late teens or twenties in good health. Some clones in this sample may be carry-over from other donors' samples. Sequencing was carried out using naive CD8+ T cells from PBMCs. The chain uses TRBV4-1 and TRBJ1-2; possibly TRBD1 for D (6 bases). In DNA, the CDR3 is TGCGCCAGCAGCCAACAGACAGGACAGAACTATGGCTACACCTTC. It encodes CASSQQTGQNYGYTF.